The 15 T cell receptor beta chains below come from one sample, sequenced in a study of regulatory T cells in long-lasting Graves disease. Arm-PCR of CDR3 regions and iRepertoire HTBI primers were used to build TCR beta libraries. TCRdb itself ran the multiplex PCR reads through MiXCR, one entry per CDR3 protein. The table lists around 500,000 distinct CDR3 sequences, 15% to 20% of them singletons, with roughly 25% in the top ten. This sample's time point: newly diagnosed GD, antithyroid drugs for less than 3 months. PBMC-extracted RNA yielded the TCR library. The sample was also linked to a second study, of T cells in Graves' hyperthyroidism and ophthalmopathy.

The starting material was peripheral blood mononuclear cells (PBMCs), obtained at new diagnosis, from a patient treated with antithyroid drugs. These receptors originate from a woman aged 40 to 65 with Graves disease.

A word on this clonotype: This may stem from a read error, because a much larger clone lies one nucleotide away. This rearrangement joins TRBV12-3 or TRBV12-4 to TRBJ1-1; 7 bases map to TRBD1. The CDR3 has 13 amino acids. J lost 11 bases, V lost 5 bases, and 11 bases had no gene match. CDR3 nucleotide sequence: TGTGCCAGCAGTACCGCCTCGACAGGGTACGCTTTCTTT. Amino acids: CASSTASTGYAFF.

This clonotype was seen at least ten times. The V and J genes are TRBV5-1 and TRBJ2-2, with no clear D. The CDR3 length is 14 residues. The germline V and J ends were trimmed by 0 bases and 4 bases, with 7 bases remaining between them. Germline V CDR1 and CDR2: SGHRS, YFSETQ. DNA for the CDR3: TGCGCCAGCAGCTTGGGCAGCTTCACCGGGGAGCTGTTTTTT. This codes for CASSLGSFTGELFF.

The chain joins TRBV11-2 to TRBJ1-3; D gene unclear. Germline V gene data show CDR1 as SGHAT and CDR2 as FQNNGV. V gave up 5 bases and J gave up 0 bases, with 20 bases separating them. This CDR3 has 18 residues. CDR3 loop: CASSPGPTLRDSGNTIYF. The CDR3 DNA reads TGTGCCAGCAGCCCAGGCCCCACGCTAAGGGACTCTGGAAACACCATATATTTT.

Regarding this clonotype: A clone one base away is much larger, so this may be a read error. The CDR3 DNA follows: TGCAGTGCTAGTAATCCGGCTCTCTTT. Amino acids: CSASNPALF. The chain uses TRBV20-1 and TRBJ1-1; D gene ambiguous. The CDR3 totals 9 residues. From germline, CDR1 is DFQATT and CDR2 SNEGSKA (reference sequence).

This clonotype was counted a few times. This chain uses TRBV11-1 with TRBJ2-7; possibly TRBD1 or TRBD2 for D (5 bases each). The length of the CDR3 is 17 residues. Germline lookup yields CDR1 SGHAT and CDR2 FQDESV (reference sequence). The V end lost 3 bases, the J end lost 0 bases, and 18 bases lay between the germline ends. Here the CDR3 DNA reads TGTGCCAGCAGCTTTGGGGACCACACGGCGGGCTCCTACGAGCAGTACTTC. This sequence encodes CASSFGDHTAGSYEQYF.

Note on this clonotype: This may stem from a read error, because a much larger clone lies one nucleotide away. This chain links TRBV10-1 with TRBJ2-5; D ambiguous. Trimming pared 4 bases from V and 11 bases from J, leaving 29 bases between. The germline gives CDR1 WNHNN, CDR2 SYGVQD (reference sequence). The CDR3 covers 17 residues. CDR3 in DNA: TGCGCCAGCAGTGCCCTCCCGGCGCCATCCTCCTACAATGAGCAGTACTTC. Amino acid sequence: CASSALPAPSSYNEQYF.

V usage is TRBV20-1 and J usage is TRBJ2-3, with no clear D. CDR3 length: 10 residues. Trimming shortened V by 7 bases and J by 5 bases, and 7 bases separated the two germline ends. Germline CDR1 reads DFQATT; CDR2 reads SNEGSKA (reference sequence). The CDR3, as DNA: TGCAGTGTCCGGGTAGATACGCAGTATTTT. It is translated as CSVRVDTQYF.

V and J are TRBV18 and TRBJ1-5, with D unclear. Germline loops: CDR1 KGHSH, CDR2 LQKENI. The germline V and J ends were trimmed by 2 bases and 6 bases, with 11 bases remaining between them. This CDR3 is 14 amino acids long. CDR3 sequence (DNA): TGTGCCAGCTCACCAGTTAAGGGTATTCAGCCCCAGCATTTT. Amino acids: CASSPVKGIQPQHF.

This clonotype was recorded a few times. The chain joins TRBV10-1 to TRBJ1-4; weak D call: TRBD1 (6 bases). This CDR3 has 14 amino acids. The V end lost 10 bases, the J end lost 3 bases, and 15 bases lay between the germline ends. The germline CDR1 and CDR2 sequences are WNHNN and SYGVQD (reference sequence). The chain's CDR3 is CAKWSGQPNEKLFF. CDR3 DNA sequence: TGCGCCAAGTGGTCTGGACAGCCTAATGAAAAACTGTTTTTT.

Written as DNA, the CDR3 is TGCAGTGCTATGGGAAGTACTAACTATGGCTACACCTTC. This codes for CSAMGSTNYGYTF. The gene calls are TRBV20-1 and TRBJ1-2; D call uncertain. The CDR3 is 13 amino acids. Trimming took 4 bases from V and 0 from J, leaving 9 bases between them. From germline, CDR1 is DFQATT and CDR2 SNEGSKA (reference sequence).

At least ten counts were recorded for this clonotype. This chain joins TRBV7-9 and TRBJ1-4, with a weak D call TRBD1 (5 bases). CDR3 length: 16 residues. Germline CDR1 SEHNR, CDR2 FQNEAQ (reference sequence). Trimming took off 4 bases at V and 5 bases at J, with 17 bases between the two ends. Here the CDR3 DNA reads TGTGCCAGCAGCTCCCACCACACGGGGGGGAATGAAAAACTGTTTTTT. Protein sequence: CASSSHHTGGNEKLFF.

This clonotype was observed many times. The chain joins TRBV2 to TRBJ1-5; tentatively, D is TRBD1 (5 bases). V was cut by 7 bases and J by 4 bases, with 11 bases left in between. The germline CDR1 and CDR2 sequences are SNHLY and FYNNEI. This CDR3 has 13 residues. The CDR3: CASNRGQNQPQHF. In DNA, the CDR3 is TGTGCCAGCAACCGGGGCCAAAATCAGCCCCAGCATTTT.

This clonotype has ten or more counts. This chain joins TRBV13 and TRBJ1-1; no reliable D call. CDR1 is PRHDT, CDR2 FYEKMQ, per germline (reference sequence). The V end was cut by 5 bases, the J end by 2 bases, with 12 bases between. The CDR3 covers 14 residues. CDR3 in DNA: TGTGCCAGCAGCCCACCCGACGGAAACACTGAAGCTTTCTTT. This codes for CASSPPDGNTEAFF.

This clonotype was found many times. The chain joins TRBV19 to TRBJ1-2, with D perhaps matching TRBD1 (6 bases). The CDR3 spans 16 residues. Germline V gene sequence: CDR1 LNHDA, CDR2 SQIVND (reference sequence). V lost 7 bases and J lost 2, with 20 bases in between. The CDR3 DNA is TGTGCCAGTAACGACGCCCGGGGGGCGCTGAACTATGGCTACACCTTC. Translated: CASNDARGALNYGYTF.

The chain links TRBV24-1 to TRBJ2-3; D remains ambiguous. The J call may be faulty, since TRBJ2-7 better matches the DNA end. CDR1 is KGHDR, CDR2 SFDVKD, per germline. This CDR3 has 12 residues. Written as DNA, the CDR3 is TGTGCCACCAGTGATTACGATAACAGGCAGTACTTC. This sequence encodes CATSDYDNRQYF.